This T cell receptor (beta chain) originates from a study of cytomegalovirus exposure and HLA in healthy donors. Study at large: There were 90 million to 130 million unique TCR beta sequences, drawn from 180 million or so T cells, in an earlier analysis.

Vbeta (60) and Jbeta (13) primers were used in the PCR. Sequencing was performed with immunoSEQ multiplex PCR; in TCRdb, only in-frame clones are kept and a portion is missing. This table lists about 64,000 clones. Concerning this clone: The antigen is undetermined. The CDR3 end shows no conserved phenylalanine or tryptophan, and so a read error is likely. The DNA is omitted, as the CDR3 cannot be located on it reliably, and the CDR3 follows TCRdb's listing.

Germline-derived CDR1 and CDR2 are SGHNT and YYREEE (reference sequence). Ends included, the CDR3 has 12 residues. The study's findings and limits: An analysis done earlier found most TCR beta V segments productive about 87% or about 30% of the time. A later analysis associated around 17,000 TCR beta sequences with HLA alleles at a 0.05 false discovery rate. Generally TCR sequences proved uncommon, though certain public TCRs appeared in numerous donors.

V is TRBV5-4 and J is TRBJ1-1. This TCR came from a young woman in good health and CMV-seronegative. The sample consisted of PBMCs. The chain's CDR3 is CASSLVGQGGLV.